A single sample gave rise to the 21 T cell receptor beta chains below, sequenced in a study of OX40 agonist ivuxolimab in advanced cancers. The repertoire was sequenced with immunoSEQ multiplex PCR; TCRdb's copy has only in-frame clones and lacks some. Here the sample spans fewer than 70,000 clones, about 90% being singletons. The sample in question was CD4+ or CD8+ T cells sorted from blood, obtained in a trial of the OX40 agonist ivuxolimab. These receptor sequences come from an adult with an advanced solid tumor such as melanoma, head and neck, liver or kidney cancer.

This sequence joins TRBV9 and TRBJ1-2; D remains ambiguous. The CDR3 length is 13 residues. Germline V gives CDR1 SGDLS, CDR2 YYNGEE. The germline V and J ends were trimmed by 0 bases and 2 bases, with 5 bases remaining between them. In DNA form, the CDR3 reads TGTGCCAGCAGCGTAGGAGTCAACTATGGCTACACCTTC. It encodes CASSVGVNYGYTF.

The CDR3 here is CASSLDQGTPPNWVSGANVLTF. The CDR3 DNA is TGTGCCAGCAGCTTAGACCAAGGGACTCCCCCAAATTGGGTATCTGGGGCCAACGTCCTGACTTTC. The chain has TRBV7-8 and TRBJ2-6; a weak D match, TRBD2 (6 bases). CDR1 and CDR2 (germline): SGHVS, FQNEAQ. CDR3 size: 22 residues. Trimming pared 1 base from V and 1 base from J, leaving 26 bases between.

This clone appeared a few times. V gene TRBV7-9 combines with J gene TRBJ2-5; 9 nucleotides match TRBD2. CDR3 size: 16 residues. Looked up from germline, CDR1 is SEHNR and CDR2 is FQNEAQ (reference sequence). V gave up 5 bases and J gave up 2 bases; unmatched junction bases: 9. Written as DNA, the CDR3 is TGTGCCAGCAGCGATAGCGGGGGCGGTTGGCAAGAGACCCAGTACTTC. It translates to CASSDSGGGWQETQYF.

The chain employs TRBV19 and TRBJ1-1, with no clear D. V was trimmed by 6 bases and J by 2 bases, leaving 13 bases between them. The germline V gene encodes CDR1 LNHDA and CDR2 SQIVND (reference sequence). The CDR3 is 14 residues long. This chain's CDR3 is CASSPRELNTEAFF. The CDR3 DNA reads as TGTGCCAGTAGCCCTCGGGAGCTAAACACTGAAGCTTTCTTT.

The rearrangement uses TRBV27 and TRBJ2-7; 9 bases match TRBD1. V was pared by 4 bases and J by 3 bases, with 7 bases of the junction left unmatched. The germline V gene has CDR1 MNHEY and CDR2 SMNVEV (reference sequence). This CDR3 is built from 15 residues. The CDR3 DNA follows: TGTGCCAGCAGTTCGGGACAGGGAACCTTCTACGAGCAGTACGTC. As protein: CASSSGQGTFYEQYV.

V gene TRBV4-1 combines with J gene TRBJ2-3, with 12 bases fitting TRBD2. The CDR3 is made up of 14 amino acids. The germline gives CDR1 MGHRA, CDR2 YSYEKL. With 3 bases clipped from V and 5 bases from J, the junction kept 0 bases outside the gene matches. CDR3 in amino acids: CASSQTSGRDTQYF. CDR3 coding DNA: TGCGCCAGCAGCCAGACTAGCGGGAGAGATACGCAGTATTTT.

This chain uses TRBV4-3 with TRBJ1-5; D is ambiguous. The V end was cut by 0 bases, the J end by 0 bases, with 6 bases between. Per germline, CDR1 LGHNA and CDR2 YSLEER. CDR3 size: 15 residues. CDR3 protein: CASSQDGDSNQPQHF. The CDR3 bases are TGCGCCAGCAGCCAAGACGGGGATAGCAATCAGCCCCAGCATTTT.

The V gene is TRBV19, the J gene TRBJ2-3; D gene uncertain. The germline V gene encodes CDR1 LNHDA and CDR2 SQIVND (reference sequence). V shed 3 bases and J shed 6 bases, with 13 bases lying between them. CDR3 size: 14 residues. The CDR3: CASSMENEADTQYF. CDR3 nucleotides: TGTGCCAGTAGTATGGAGAACGAAGCGGATACGCAGTATTTT.

The rearrangement joins TRBV28 to TRBJ2-5, with 8 bases aligning to TRBD1. This CDR3 has 15 amino acids. V shed 3 bases and J 4 bases; nucleotides not matched to a gene: 7. Per the germline V gene, CDR1 is MDHEN and CDR2 is SYDVKM. This CDR3 is CASSFRGRGGETQYF. The CDR3 DNA follows: TGTGCCAGCAGTTTCAGGGGGCGAGGGGGAGAGACCCAGTACTTC. The entire variable domain, with the rest obtained from reference TRBV28 and TRBJ2-5, is as follows: DVKVTQSSRYLVKRTGEKVFLECVQDMDHENMFWYRQDPGLGLRLIYFSYDVKMKEKGDIPEGYSVSREKKERFSLILESASTNQTSMYLCASSFRGRGGETQYFGPGTRLLVL.

This rearrangement joins TRBV21-1 to TRBJ1-4; no DNA check was done on the table's D call, TRBD1. TRBV21-1 is marked as a pseudogene. CDR3 length: 14 residues. The CDR3 coding sequence is TGTGCCAGCTCAGGACAGTCAACTAATGAAAAACTGTTTTTT. Translation gives CASSGQSTNEKLFF.

The V and J genes are TRBV19 and TRBJ1-2; D is ambiguous. Trimming stripped 3 bases from V and 1 base from J, with 12 bases between. CDR3 length: 15 residues. Looked up from germline, CDR1 is LNHDA and CDR2 is SQIVND (reference sequence). CDR3 sequence reads: CASSIFGQDNYGYTF. As DNA, the CDR3 is TGTGCCAGTAGTATTTTCGGGCAGGATAACTATGGCTACACCTTC.

The chain employs TRBV30 and TRBJ1-2; TRBD1 is a possible D gene (6 bases). Germline lookup yields CDR1 GTSNPN and CDR2 SVGIG (reference sequence). Deletions cut 0 bases from V and 4 bases from J, with 12 bases between. CDR3 length equals 14 residues. CDR3 nucleotides: TGTGCCTGGAGTGTGACAGGTGGAGGCTATGGCTACACCTTC. Translating it yields CAWSVTGGGYGYTF. The full variable domain, with the rest looked up from reference TRBV30 and TRBJ1-2, is SQTIHQWPATLVQPVGSPLSLECTVEGTSNPNLYWYRQAAGRGLQLLFYSVGIGQISSEVPQNLSASRPQDRQFILSSKKLLLSDSGFYLCAWSVTGGGYGYTFGSGTRLTVV.

V is TRBV9 and J is TRBJ2-7; 7 bases match TRBD1. The CDR3 covers 14 residues. The germline V gene encodes CDR1 SGDLS and CDR2 YYNGEE. V lost 4 bases, J lost 7 bases, and 11 bases stayed unmatched. The CDR3, as DNA: TGTGCCAGCAGCCCTACAGGGGTCCTCAGGGAGCAGTACTTC. The encoded protein is CASSPTGVLREQYF.

In this sample, this clone turned up once. V usage is TRBV28 and J usage is TRBJ1-2, with 11 bases aligning to TRBD1. The CDR3 sequence is 14 residues long. Germline trimming cut 6 bases from V and 7 bases from J; bases unmatched to any gene: 7. CDR1 is MDHEN and CDR2 is SYDVKM in the germline V gene. CDR3 protein: CASSHGQGAFGYTF. In DNA form, the CDR3 reads TGTGCCAGCAGCCATGGACAGGGGGCTTTTGGCTACACCTTC.

The V gene is TRBV7-9, the J gene TRBJ2-7; TRBD2 aligns across 7 bases. CDR1 and CDR2 (germline): SEHNR, FQNEAQ (reference sequence). V trimming: 5 bases; J trimming: 5 bases; junction bases outside the gene matches: 9. The CDR3 spans 14 residues. The CDR3 loop is CASSEEAGPHEQYF. DNA for the CDR3: TGTGCCAGCAGCGAAGAAGCGGGACCCCACGAGCAGTACTTC.

The chain employs TRBV12-5 and TRBJ2-3; D gene ambiguous. This CDR3 is built from 14 residues. The germline CDR1 and CDR2 sequences are LGHNT and FRNRAP. The V end was cut by 3 bases, the J end by 2 bases, with 9 bases between. CDR3 protein: CASGLGFATDTQYF. The DNA of the CDR3 is TGTGCTAGTGGTTTAGGCTTCGCCACAGATACGCAGTATTTT. Full variable domain (missing parts from reference TRBV12-5 and TRBJ2-3): DARVTQTPRHKVTEMGQEVTMRCQPILGHNTVFWYRQTMMQGLELLAYFRNRAPLDDSGMPKDRFSAEMPDATLATLKIQPSEPRDSAVYFCASGLGFATDTQYFGPGTRLTVL.

The chain employs TRBV5-1 and TRBJ2-3; 10 positions match TRBD2. Germline CDR1 reads SGHRS; CDR2 reads YFSETQ. CDR3 length: 21 amino acids. V trimming: 0 bases; J trimming: 0 bases; junction bases outside the gene matches: 16. The CDR3 is CASSLGWLSSGGEESTDTQYF. The DNA for the CDR3 is TGCGCCAGCAGCTTGGGTTGGTTGTCTAGCGGGGGCGAAGAAAGCACAGATACGCAGTATTTT.

The chain has TRBV11-2 and TRBJ2-2, with D hard to call. Trimming cost V 5 bases and J 2 bases, with 3 bases left between them. The V gene's germline CDR1 is SGHAT and CDR2 FQNNGV. There are 12 residues in the CDR3. The DNA of the CDR3 is TGTGCCAGCAGCACTAACACCGGGGAGCTGTTTTTT. Encoded protein: CASSTNTGELFF. Looking up the rest from reference TRBV11-2 and TRBJ2-2 gives the full variable domain: EAGVAQSPRYKIIEKRQSVAFWCNPISGHATLYWYQQILGQGPKLLIQFQNNGVVDDSQLPKDRFSAERLKGVDSTLKIQPAKLEDSAVYLCASSTNTGELFFGEGSRLTVL.

This chain's CDR3 is CASSGVFEAFF. In DNA form, the CDR3 reads TGTGCCAGCAGTGGCGTCTTTGAAGCTTTCTTT. The gene calls are TRBV2 and TRBJ1-1, with D unresolved. Deletions cut 4 bases from V and 7 bases from J, with 7 bases between. The CDR3 totals 11 residues. Germline V CDR1 and CDR2: SNHLY, FYNNEI.

This clone was seen once. V is TRBV7-9 and J is TRBJ2-1; 9 positions agree with TRBD2. This CDR3 contains 16 residues. With 2 bases clipped from V and 3 bases from J, the junction kept 5 bases outside the gene matches. The V gene's germline CDR1 is SEHNR and CDR2 FQNEAQ (reference sequence). CDR3 in amino acids: CASSLLGSGGYNEQFF. Here the CDR3 DNA reads TGTGCCAGCAGCTTACTAGGTAGCGGGGGCTACAATGAGCAGTTCTTC.

The V call is TRBV4-2, the J call TRBJ2-1; tentatively, D is TRBD1 or TRBD2 (5 bases each). From germline, CDR1 is LGHNA and CDR2 YNFKEQ. This CDR3 region has 15 residues. Trimming shortened V by 4 bases and J by 2 bases, and 12 bases separated the two germline ends. The DNA of the CDR3 is TGTGCCAGCAGCCCGGAACTGGGACCCTACAATGAGCAGTTCTTC. Translated: CASSPELGPYNEQFF.